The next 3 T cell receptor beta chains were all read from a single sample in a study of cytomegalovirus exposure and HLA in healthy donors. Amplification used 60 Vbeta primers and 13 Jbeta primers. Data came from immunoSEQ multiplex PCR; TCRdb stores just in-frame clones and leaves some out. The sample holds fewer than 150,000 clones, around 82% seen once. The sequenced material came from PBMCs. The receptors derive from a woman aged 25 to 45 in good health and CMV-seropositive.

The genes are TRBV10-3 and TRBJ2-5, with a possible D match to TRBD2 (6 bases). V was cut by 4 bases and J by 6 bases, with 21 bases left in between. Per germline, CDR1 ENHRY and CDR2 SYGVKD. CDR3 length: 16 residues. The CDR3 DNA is TGTGCCATCAGTGGAGGCGGCTCAACCGGAGGGAAGACCCAGTACTTC. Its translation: CAISGGGSTGGKTQYF.

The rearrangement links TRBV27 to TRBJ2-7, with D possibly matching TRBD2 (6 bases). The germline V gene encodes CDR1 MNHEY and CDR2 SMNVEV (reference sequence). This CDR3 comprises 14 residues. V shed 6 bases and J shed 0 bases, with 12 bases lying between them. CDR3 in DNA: TGTGCCAGCAGGGGGGGTGTGAGCTCCTACGAGCAGTACTTC. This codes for CASRGGVSSYEQYF.

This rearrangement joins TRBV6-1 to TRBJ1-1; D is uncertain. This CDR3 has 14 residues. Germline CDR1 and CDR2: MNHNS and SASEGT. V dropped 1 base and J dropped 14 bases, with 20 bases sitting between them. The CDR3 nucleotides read TGTGCCAGCAGTGAAGAAGGTTCCTTTAGAGGAGGATTCTTT. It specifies CASSEEGSFRGGFF.